This T cell receptor (beta chain) was identified in a study of T cell clusters in autoimmune cytopenias. This clonotype is deemed medium-sized by its frequency. TRB amplification used approximately 270 ng of peripheral blood genomic DNA. Germline assignment: CDR1 MNHEY and CDR2 SMNVEV (reference sequence). The CDR3 is 16 amino acids. TRB was amplified by touch-down multiplex PCR, primer pools A and B combined. TCRdb reanalyzed the multiplex PCR reads, giving one entry per CDR3 protein sequence and no DNA. The sample data list thousands of distinct CDR3 sequences. These same data were also listed under a study on T cell repertoires in aging, cancer and after chemotherapy.

The sequence was obtained from a human donor in good health. The sample was peripheral blood. The chain links TRBV27 to TRBJ1-1; TCRdb calls TRBD1, which cannot be checked without DNA. The CDR3 protein is CASSLSDRGLGTEAFF.